This T cell receptor (beta chain) was retrieved from a study of T cell responses to AZD1222 COVID-19 vaccine. General observations from the study: There were vaccine-associated CD4 TCRs across spike, dominant at 160-218 and 743-854.

The length of the CDR3 is 14 residues. The germline V gene encodes CDR1 SGHTA and CDR2 FQGNSA. V dropped 5 bases and J dropped 4; count of bases not matched to a gene: 2. In this sample, this clone turned up once. The antigen is unknown. Clones were sequenced by immunoSEQ multiplex PCR, and TCRdb holds only the in-frame ones, with some missing. The sample includes about 56,000 clones, 75% to 90% of them seen just once. The TCR originated in an adult who received the AZD1222 COVID-19 vaccine. The gene calls are TRBV7-2 and TRBJ2-7, with 13 positions matching TRBD2. Source: peripheral blood, taken 28 days after the second AZD1222 dose. The CDR3 DNA reads TGTGCCAGCAGCGTGACTAGCGGGGGGTACGAGCAGTACTTC. It yields the protein CASSVTSGGYEQYF.